This T cell receptor beta chain stems from a study of OX40 agonist ivuxolimab in advanced cancers. Study-level background: Ivuxolimab, which patients received intravenously every 2 weeks, was dosed at 0.01 to 10 mg/kg.

This CDR3 spans 16 amino acids. Germline CDR1 and CDR2: WNHNN and SYGVQD (reference sequence). Trimming at V came to 6 bases and at J to 3 bases, leaving 12 bases not matched to a gene. Assay used: immunoSEQ multiplex PCR; TCRdb lists only in-frame clones, some missing. The sample lists roughly 100,000 clones; about 85% were seen once. The receptor was isolated from an adult with an advanced solid tumor such as melanoma, head and neck, liver or kidney cancer. This specimen consisted of CD4+ or CD8+ T cells sorted from blood, obtained in a trial of the OX40 agonist ivuxolimab. This chain links TRBV10-1 with TRBJ2-7, with 9 positions matching TRBD1. CDR3 residues: CASRTNDRGVSYEQYF. The CDR3 DNA reads TGCGCCAGCAGAACCAATGACAGGGGGGTAAGCTACGAGCAGTACTTC.